Detailed here is one T cell receptor (beta chain). TCRdb's copy holds only in-frame clones and misses some; the assay was immunoSEQ multiplex PCR. The sample lists 9,000 to 10,000 clones; 60% were seen once. The data were taken from a study of tissue T cells after allogeneic stem cell transplantation. Trimming removed 6 bases from V and 0 bases from J, with 8 bases in between. Germline-derived CDR1 and CDR2 are SEHNR and FQNEAQ (reference sequence). The CDR3 totals 14 residues. The sequencing used tissue from the jejunum, collected at autopsy. The V call is TRBV7-9, the J call TRBJ2-2; no clear D gene. This TCR came from a woman aged 18-49 years with breast cancer. In nucleotides, the CDR3 is TGTGCCAGCAGGCTGAATTCGAACACCGGGGAGCTGTTTTTT. The encoded protein is CASRLNSNTGELFF.